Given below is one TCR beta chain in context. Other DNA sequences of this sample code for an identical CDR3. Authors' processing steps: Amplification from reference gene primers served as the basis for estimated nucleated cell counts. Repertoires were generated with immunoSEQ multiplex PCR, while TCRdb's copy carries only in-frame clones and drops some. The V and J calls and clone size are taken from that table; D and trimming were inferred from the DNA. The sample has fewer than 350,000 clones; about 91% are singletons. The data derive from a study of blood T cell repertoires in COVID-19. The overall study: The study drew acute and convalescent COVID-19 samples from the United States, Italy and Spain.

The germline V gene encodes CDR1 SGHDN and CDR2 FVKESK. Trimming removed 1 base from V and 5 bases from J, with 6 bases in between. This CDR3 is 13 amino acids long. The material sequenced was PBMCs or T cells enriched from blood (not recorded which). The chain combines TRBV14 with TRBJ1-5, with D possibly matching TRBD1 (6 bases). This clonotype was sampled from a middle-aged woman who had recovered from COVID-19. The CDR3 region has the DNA TGTGCCAGCAGCCAAGGACAGGATCAGCCCCAGCATTTT. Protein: CASSQGQDQPQHF.